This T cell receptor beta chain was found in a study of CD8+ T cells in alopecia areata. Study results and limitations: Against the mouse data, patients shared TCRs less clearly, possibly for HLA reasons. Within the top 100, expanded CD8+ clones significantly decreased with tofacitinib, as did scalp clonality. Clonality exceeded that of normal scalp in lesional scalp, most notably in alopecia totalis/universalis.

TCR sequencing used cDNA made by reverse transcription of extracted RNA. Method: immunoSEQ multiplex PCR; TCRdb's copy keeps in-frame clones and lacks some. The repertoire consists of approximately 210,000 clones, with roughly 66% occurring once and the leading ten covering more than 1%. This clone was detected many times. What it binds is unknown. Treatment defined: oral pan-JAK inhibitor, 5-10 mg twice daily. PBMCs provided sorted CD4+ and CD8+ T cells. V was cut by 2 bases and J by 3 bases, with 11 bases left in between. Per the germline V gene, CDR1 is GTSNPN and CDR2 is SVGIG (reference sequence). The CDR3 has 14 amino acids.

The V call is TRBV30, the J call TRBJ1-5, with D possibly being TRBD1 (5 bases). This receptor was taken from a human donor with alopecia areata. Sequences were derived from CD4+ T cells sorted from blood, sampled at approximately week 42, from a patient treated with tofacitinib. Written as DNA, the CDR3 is TGTGCCTGGAGTCTGGCAGGGCACAATCAGCCCCAGCATTTT. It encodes CAWSLAGHNQPQHF. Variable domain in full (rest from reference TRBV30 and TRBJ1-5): SQTIHQWPATLVQPVGSPLSLECTVEGTSNPNLYWYRQAAGRGLQLLFYSVGIGQISSEVPQNLSASRPQDRQFILSSKKLLLSDSGFYLCAWSLAGHNQPQHFGDGTRLSIL.